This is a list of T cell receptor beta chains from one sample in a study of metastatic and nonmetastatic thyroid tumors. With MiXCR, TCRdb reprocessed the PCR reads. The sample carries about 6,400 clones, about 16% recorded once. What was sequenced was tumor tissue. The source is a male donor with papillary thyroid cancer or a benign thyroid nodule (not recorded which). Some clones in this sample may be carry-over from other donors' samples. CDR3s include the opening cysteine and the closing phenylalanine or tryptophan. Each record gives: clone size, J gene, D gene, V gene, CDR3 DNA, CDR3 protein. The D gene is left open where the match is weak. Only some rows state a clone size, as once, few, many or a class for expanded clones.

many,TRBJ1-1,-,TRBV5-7,TGTGCCAGCAGCTTCCCAGGGGCGGGGTTCACTGAAGCTTTCTTT,CASSFPGAGFTEAFF
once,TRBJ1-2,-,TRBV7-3,TGTGCCAGCAGCTTAAGGGATTCAAGCGTCTATGGCTACACCTTC,CASSLRDSSVYGYTF
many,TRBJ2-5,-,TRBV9,TGTGCCAGCAGCCCGGGCCTGCGGGAGACCCAGTACTTC,CASSPGLRETQYF
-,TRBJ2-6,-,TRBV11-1,TGTGCCAGCAGCTTATTCCCGTCTGGGGCCAACGTCCTGACTTTC,CASSLFPSGANVLTF
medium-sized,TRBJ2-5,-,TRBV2,TGTGCCAGCAGTGATACGGAGACCCAGTACTTC,CASSDTETQYF
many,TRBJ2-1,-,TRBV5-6,TGTGCCAGCAGTGGACAGTACAATGAGCAGTTCTTC,CASSGQYNEQFF
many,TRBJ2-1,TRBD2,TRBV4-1,TGCGCCAGCAGCAAAACCGAGGGACTAGCCCACAATGAGCAGTTCTTC,CASSKTEGLAHNEQFF
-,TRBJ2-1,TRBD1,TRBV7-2,TGTGCCAGCAGCTTAGGGGTTAGCTGGGGGACAGTCAATGAGCAGTTCTTC,CASSLGVSWGTVNEQFF
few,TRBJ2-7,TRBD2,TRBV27,TGTGCCAGCAGTTTAAGACTAGCGGGAGTCTCCTCCTACGAGCAGTACTTC,CASSLRLAGVSSYEQYF
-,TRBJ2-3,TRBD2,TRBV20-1,TGCAGTGCTGGGGATTGGAGGTTCGCGGGGGGGCGGTCGGGTACGCAGTATTTT,CSAGDWRFAGGRSGTQYF
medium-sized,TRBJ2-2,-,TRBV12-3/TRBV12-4,TGTGCCAGCAGTTTAAGACAGGGAGGCACCGGGGAGCTGTTTTTT,CASSLRQGGTGELFF
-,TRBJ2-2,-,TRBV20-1,TGCAGTGCTAGGGGTCGGGGGGCTGCCGGGGAGCTGTTTTTT,CSARGRGAAGELFF
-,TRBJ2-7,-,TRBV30,TGTGCCTTGGACAGGACTATTCTTTCCTACGAGCAGTACTTC,CALDRTILSYEQYF
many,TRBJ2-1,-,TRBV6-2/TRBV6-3,TGTGCCAGCAGTTACTCAGGTACTAACAATGAGCAGTTCTTC,CASSYSGTNNEQFF
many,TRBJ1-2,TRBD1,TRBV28,TGTGCCAGCAGTGCCATCAGGGGACAGCAGGGGGACTACACCTTC,CASSAIRGQQGDYTF
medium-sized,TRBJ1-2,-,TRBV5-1,TGCGCCAGCAGCTTGAACAGCGCCAACTATGGCTACACCTTC,CASSLNSANYGYTF
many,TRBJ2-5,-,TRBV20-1,TGCAGTGCTAGAGAGGGCACTCGCCAAGAGACCCAGTACTTC,CSAREGTRQETQYF
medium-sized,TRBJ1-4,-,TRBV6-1,TGTGCCAGCAGTGAAGGGCCTGTGGTCGATAATGAAAAACTGTTTTTT,CASSEGPVVDNEKLFF
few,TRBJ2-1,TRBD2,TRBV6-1,TGTGCCAGCAACCTAAGCGGGGGAGGATACAATGAGCAGTTCTTC,CASNLSGGGYNEQFF
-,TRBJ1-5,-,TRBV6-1,TGTGCCAGCATCCAAACAGGGTGCTTTGGTCAGCCCCAGCATTTT,CASIQTGCFGQPQHF
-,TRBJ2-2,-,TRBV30,TGTGCCTGGAGTGTCGACAGTAGGAACACCGGGGAGCTGTTTTTT,CAWSVDSRNTGELFF
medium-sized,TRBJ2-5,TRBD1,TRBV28,TGTGCCAGCAGCAATACAGGGGGGATGACCCAGTACTTC,CASSNTGGMTQYF
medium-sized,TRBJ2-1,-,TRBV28,TGTGCCAGCAGCCCGAGTATACTAAGGAGCTCCTACAATGAGCAGTTCTTC,CASSPSILRSSYNEQFF
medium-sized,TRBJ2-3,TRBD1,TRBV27,TGTGCCAGCAGTTTATTGCGGGACAGGGACACAGATACGCAGTATTTT,CASSLLRDRDTDTQYF
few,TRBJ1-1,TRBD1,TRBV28,TGTGCCAGCAGCCTCGGACAGGGCCATGAAGCTTTCTTT,CASSLGQGHEAFF
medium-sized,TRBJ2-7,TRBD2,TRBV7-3,TGTGCCAGCAGCTTAACGGGCGGGAGTGCAGAGCAGTACTTC,CASSLTGGSAEQYF
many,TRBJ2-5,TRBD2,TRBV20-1,TGCAGTGCTACCCGGACTAGCGGGAGGGGAGAGACCCAGTACTTC,CSATRTSGRGETQYF
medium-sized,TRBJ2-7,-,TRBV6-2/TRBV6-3,TGTGCCAGCAGTCCCTCCTACGAGCAGTACTTC,CASSPSYEQYF
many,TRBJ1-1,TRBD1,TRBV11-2,TGTGCCAGCAGCTCGCAGAACAGGGGAACTGAAGCTTTCTTT,CASSSQNRGTEAFF
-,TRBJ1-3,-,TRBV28,TGTGCCAGCATTAGTAAGGGGTTTGGAAACACCATATATTTT,CASISKGFGNTIYF
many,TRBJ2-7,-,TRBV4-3,TGCGCCAGCAGCCAATTCTTTGAGGGCGAGCAGTACTTC,CASSQFFEGEQYF
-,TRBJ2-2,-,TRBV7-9,TGTGCCAGCAGCTTAGTGGCAGGGGATGCCGGGGAGCTGTTTTTT,CASSLVAGDAGELFF
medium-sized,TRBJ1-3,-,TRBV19,TGTGCCAGTAGTCCATCGGGGGCGAGCTCTGGAAACACCATATATTTT,CASSPSGASSGNTIYF
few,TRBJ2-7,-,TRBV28,TGTGCCAGCACCACCTTGGGTGGCAGCTCCTACGAGCAGTACTTC,CASTTLGGSSYEQYF
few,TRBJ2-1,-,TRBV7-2,TGTGCCAGCAGCCCAACGAAGAATGAGCAGTTCTTC,CASSPTKNEQFF
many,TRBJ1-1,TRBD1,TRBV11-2,TGTGCCAGCAGCCTAGGAGTGTACAGGGGTAGTACTGAAGCTTTCTTT,CASSLGVYRGSTEAFF
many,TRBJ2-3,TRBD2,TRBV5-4,TGTGCCAGCAGCTTGGGACTAGCGGGAGCCGAGAGACTCACAGATACGCAGTATTTT,CASSLGLAGAERLTDTQYF
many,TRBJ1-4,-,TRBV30,TGTGCCTGGAGTCTTCGACCGAATGAAAAACTGTTTTTT,CAWSLRPNEKLFF
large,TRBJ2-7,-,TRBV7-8,TGTGCCAGCAGCTTAGATGTGAACGAGCAGTACTTC,CASSLDVNEQYF
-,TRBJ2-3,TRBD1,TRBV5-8,TGTGCCAGCGTAGGACAGGGTAGCACAGATACGCAGTATTTT,CASVGQGSTDTQYF
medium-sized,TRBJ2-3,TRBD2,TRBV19,TGTGCCAGTATGACTAGCGAGGATACGCAGTATTTT,CASMTSEDTQYF
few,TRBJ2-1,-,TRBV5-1,TGCGCCAGCAGGAAGGGGGGAGGGCGGAATGAGCAGTTCTTC,CASRKGGGRNEQFF
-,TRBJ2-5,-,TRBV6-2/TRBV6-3,TGTGCCAGCAGACCCGGGATCGCCCAAGAGACCCAGTACTTC,CASRPGIAQETQYF
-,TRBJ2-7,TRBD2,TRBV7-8,TGTGCCAGCAGCCCGCATCCACCCGGACTAGCGGGAAACGAGCAGTACTTC,CASSPHPPGLAGNEQYF
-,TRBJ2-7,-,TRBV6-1,TGTGCCAGCAGTGAAGAGTCCACGAGCAGGGACTTC,CASSEESTSRDF
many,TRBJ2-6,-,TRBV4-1,TGCGCCAGCACCCATGGCTCTGGGGCCAACGTCCTGACTTTC,CASTHGSGANVLTF
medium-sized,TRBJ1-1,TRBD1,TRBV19,TGTGCCAGTAGTATGCAGGGGGCTTACACTGAAGCTTTCTTT,CASSMQGAYTEAFF
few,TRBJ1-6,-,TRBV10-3,TGTGCCGCCCAGGGAAGCAATAATTCACCCCTCCACTTT,CAAQGSNNSPLHF
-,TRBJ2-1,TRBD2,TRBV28,TGTGCCAGCAGCCCGGGGACTAGCCAAAGTGAGCAGTTCTTC,CASSPGTSQSEQFF
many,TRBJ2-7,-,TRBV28,TGTGCCAGCAGTTTGGGGATACACTACGAGCAGTACTTC,CASSLGIHYEQYF
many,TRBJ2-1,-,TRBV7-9,TGTGCCAGCAGCTTAGAAGGAGGGGGGGGAAAAAATGAGCAGTTCTTC,CASSLEGGGGKNEQFF
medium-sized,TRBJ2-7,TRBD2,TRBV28,TGTGCCAGCAGCGCTTTCCTGGGACTAGCGGGAGGGCCTTCCTACGAGCAGTACTTC,CASSAFLGLAGGPSYEQYF
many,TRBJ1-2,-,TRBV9,TGTGCCAGCAGCGCCCTAGTATGGACAGCGGATGGCTACACCTTC,CASSALVWTADGYTF